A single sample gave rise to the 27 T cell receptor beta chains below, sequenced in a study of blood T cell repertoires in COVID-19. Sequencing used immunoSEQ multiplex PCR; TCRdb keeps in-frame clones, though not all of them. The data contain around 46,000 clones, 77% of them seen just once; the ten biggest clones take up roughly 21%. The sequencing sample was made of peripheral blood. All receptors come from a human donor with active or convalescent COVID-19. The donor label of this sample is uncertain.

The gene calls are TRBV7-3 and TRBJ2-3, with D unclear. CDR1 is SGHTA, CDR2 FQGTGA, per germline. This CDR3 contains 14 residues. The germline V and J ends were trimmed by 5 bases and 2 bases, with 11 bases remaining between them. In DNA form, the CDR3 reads TGTGCCAGCAGCCCTCTTGGAGCCACAGATACGCAGTATTTT. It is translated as CASSPLGATDTQYF.

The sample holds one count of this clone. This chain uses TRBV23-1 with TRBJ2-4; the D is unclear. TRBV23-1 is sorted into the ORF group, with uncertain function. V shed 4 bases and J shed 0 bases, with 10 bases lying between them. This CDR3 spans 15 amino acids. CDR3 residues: CASSRLQVAKNIQYF. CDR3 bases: TGCGCCAGCAGTCGCTTACAAGTAGCCAAAAACATTCAGTACTTC.

The CDR3 sequence is CASSQGSGKQPQHF. The CDR3 DNA reads TGTGCCAGCAGCCAAGGATCAGGGAAGCAGCCCCAGCATTTT. The genes are TRBV3-1 (or the pseudogene TRBV3-2) and TRBJ1-5, with D tentatively TRBD1 (5 bases). CDR3 length: 14 amino acids. V lost 1 base, J lost 7 bases, and 11 bases lay in between. Germline V gives CDR1 LGHDT, CDR2 YNNKEL (reference sequence).

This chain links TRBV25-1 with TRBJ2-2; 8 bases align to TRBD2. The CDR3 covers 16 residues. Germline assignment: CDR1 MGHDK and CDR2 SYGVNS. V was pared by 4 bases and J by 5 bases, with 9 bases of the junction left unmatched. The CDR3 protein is CASSVLGRAGTGELFF. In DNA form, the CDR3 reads TGTGCCAGCAGTGTTCTCGGGAGGGCAGGGACCGGGGAGCTGTTTTTT. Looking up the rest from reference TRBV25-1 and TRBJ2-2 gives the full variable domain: EADIYQTPRYLVIGTGKKITLECSQTMGHDKMYWYQQDPGMELHLIHYSYGVNSTEKGDLSSESTVSRIRTEHFPLTLESARPSHTSQYLCASSVLGRAGTGELFFGEGSRLTVL.

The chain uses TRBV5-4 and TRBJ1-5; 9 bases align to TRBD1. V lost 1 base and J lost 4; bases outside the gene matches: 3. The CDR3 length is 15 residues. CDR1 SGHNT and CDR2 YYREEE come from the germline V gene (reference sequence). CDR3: CASSLWGQGNQPQHF. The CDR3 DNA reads TGTGCCAGCAGCTTGTGGGGACAGGGAAATCAGCCCCAGCATTTT.

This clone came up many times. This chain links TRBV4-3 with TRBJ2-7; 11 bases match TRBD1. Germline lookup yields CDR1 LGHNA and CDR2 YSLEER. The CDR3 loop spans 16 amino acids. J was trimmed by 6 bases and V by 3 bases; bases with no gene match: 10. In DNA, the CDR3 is TGCGCCAGCAGCCAGGAAAGGACAGGGGGCATTGGCGAGCAGTACTTC. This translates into CASSQERTGGIGEQYF.

The CDR3 coding sequence is TGTGCCAGCAGCCAGGGACAGGTCAGTGAGCAGTACTTC. Translated, it gives CASSQGQVSEQYF. The chain employs TRBV7-9 and TRBJ2-7, with 8 nucleotides matching TRBD1. V lost 5 bases, J lost 7 bases, and 7 bases stayed unmatched. This CDR3 is 13 amino acids long. Germline loops: CDR1 SEHNR, CDR2 FQNEAQ (reference sequence).

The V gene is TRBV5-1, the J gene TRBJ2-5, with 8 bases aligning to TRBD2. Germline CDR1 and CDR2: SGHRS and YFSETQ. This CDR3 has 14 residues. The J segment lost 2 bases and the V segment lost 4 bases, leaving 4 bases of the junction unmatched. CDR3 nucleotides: TGCGCCAGCAGCGCGGGAGGACCACAAGAGACCCAGTACTTC. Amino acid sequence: CASSAGGPQETQYF.

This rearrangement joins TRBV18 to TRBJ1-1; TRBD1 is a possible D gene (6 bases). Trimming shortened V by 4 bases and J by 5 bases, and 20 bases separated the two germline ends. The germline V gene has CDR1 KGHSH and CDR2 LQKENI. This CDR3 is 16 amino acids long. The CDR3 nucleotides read TGTGCCAGCTCACTGACAGGAAACCCCCTTGGGACTGAAGCTTTCTTT. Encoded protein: CASSLTGNPLGTEAFF.

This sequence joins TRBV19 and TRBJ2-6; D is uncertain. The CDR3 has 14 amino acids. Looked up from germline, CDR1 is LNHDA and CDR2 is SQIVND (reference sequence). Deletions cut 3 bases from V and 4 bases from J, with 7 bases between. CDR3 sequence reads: CASSISIGANVLTF. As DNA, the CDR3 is TGTGCCAGTAGTATTTCAATCGGGGCCAACGTCCTGACTTTC.

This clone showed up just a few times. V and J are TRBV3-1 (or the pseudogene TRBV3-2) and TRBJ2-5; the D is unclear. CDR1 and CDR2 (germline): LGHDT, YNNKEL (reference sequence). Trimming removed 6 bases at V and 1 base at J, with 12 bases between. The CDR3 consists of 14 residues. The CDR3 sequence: CASSTGFVQETQYF. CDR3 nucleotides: TGTGCCAGCAGTACCGGGTTCGTCCAAGAGACCCAGTACTTC.

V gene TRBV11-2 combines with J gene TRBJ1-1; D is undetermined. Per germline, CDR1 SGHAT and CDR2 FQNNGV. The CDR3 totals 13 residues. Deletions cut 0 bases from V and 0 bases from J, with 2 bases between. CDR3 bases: TGTGCCAGCAGCTTAGACATGAACACTGAAGCTTTCTTT. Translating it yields CASSLDMNTEAFF. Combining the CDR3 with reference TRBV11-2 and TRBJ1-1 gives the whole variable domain EAGVAQSPRYKIIEKRQSVAFWCNPISGHATLYWYQQILGQGPKLLIQFQNNGVVDDSQLPKDRFSAERLKGVDSTLKIQPAKLEDSAVYLCASSLDMNTEAFFGQGTRLTVV.

This CDR3 reads CATSDYRREGHRGARNTQYF. The CDR3 DNA sequence: TGTGCCACCAGTGATTATCGGCGGGAGGGCCATAGGGGAGCGAGAAATACGCAGTATTTT. The chain links TRBV24-1 to TRBJ2-3; 9 bases agree with TRBD2. The CDR3 spans 20 residues. V lost 2 bases to trimming and J lost 7 bases; unmatched junction nucleotides: 21. Germline CDR1 reads KGHDR; CDR2 reads SFDVKD.

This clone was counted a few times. The CDR3 loop reads CASSRTDTQYLNYGYTF. In nucleotides, the CDR3 is TGTGCCAGCAGCCGGACGGACACCCAATACCTTAACTATGGCTACACCTTC. The chain couples TRBV11-2 to TRBJ1-2; D is perhaps TRBD1 (5 bases). V was pared by 5 bases and J by 1 base, with 20 bases between. CDR1 SGHAT and CDR2 FQNNGV come from the germline V gene. The CDR3 totals 17 residues.

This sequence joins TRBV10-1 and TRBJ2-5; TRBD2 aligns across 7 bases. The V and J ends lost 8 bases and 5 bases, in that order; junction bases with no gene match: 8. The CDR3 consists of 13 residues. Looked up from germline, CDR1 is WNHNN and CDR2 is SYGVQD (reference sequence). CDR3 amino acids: CASGRTRRETQYF. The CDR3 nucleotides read TGCGCCAGCGGAAGGACTAGACGGGAGACCCAGTACTTC.

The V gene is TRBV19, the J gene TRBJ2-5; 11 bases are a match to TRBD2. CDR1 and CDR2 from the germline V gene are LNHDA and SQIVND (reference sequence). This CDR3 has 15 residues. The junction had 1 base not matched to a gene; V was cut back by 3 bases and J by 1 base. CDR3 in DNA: TGTGCCAGTAGTATTCTAGCGGGAGGCCAAGAGACCCAGTACTTC. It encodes CASSILAGGQETQYF.

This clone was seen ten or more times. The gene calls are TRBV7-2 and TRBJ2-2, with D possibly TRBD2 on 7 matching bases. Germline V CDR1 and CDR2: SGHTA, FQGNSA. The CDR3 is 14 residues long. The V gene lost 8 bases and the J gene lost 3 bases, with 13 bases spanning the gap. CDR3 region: CASRGGADTGELFF. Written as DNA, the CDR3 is TGTGCCAGCCGCGGGGGCGCGGACACCGGGGAGCTGTTTTTT.

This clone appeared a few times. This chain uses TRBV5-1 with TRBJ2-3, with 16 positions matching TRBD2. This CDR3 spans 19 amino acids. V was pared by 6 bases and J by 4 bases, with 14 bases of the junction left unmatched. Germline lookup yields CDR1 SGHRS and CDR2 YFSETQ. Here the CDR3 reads CASKLWTGTSGRAADTQYF. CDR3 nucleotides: TGCGCCAGCAAGCTATGGACCGGGACTAGCGGGAGGGCTGCAGATACGCAGTATTTT.

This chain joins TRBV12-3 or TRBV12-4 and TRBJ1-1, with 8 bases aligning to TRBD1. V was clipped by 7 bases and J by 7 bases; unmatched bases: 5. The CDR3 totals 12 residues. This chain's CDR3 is CASTGTGSEAFF. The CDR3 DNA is TGTGCCAGCACCGGGACAGGTAGTGAAGCTTTCTTT.

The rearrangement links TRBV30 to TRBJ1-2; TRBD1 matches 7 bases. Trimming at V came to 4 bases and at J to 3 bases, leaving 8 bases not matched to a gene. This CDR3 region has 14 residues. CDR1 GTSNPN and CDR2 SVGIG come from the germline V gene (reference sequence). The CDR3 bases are TGTGCCTGGACGGCAGGGGGAGTCGACTATGGCTACACCTTC. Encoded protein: CAWTAGGVDYGYTF.

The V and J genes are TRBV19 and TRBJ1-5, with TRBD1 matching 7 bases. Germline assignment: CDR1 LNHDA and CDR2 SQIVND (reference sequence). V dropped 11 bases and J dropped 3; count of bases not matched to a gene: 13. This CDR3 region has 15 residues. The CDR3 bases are TGTGCCCGCCATCGTAGGACAGGTCACAATCAGCCCCAGCATTTT. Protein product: CARHRRTGHNQPQHF.

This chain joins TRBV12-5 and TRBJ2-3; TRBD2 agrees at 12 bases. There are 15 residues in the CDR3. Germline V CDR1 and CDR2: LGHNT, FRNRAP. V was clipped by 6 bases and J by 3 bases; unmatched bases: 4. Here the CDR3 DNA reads TGTGCTAGTGGCCAAGGACTAGCGGGGACAGATACGCAGTATTTT. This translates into CASGQGLAGTDTQYF.

CDR3 nucleotide sequence: TGTGCCATCAGTGAGTCAGGGGGGGGTACTGAAGCTTTCTTT. Amino acid sequence: CAISESGGGTEAFF. The chain uses TRBV10-3 and TRBJ1-1; D might be TRBD1 (6 bases). There are 14 residues in the CDR3. The V end was cut by 0 bases, the J end by 5 bases, with 10 bases between. CDR1 is ENHRY and CDR2 is SYGVKD in the germline V gene.

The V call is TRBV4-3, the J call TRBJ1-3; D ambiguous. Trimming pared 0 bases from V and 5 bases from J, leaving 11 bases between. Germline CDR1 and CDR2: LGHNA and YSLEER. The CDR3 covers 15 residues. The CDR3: CASSQDAPNRNTIYF. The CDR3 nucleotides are TGCGCCAGCAGCCAAGATGCGCCTAATCGAAACACCATATATTTT.

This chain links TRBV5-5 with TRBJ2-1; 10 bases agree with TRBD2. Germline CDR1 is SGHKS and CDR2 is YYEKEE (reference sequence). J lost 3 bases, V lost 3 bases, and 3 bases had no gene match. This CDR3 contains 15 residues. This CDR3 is CASSSGTSVYNEQFF. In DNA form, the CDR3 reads TGTGCCAGCAGCTCCGGGACTAGCGTCTACAATGAGCAGTTCTTC.

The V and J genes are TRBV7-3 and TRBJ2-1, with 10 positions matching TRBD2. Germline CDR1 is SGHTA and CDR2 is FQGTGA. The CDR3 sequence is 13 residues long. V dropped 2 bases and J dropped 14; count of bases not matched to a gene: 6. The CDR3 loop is CASSLDHGLAEFF. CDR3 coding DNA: TGTGCCAGCAGCTTAGACCACGGACTAGCGGAGTTCTTC.

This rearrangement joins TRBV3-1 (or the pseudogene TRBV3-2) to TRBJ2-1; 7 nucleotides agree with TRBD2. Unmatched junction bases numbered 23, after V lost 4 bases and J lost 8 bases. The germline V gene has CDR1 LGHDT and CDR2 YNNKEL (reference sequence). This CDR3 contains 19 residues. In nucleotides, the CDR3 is TGTGCCAGCAGCCCACCTTTTTTCGGGAGGCCGCCGGGGGTTCATGAGCAGTTCTTC. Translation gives CASSPPFFGRPPGVHEQFF.